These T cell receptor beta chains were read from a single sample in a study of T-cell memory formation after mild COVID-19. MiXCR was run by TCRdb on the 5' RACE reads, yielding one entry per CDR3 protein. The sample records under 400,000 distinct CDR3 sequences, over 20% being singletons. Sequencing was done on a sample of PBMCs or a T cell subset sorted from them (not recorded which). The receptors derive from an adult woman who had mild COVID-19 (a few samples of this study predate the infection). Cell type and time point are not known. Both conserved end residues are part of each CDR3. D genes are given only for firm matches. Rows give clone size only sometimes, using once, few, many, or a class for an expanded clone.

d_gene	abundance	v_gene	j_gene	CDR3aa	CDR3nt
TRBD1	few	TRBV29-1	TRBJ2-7	CSVEFAGGRRGEQYF	TGCAGCGTTGAATTCGCAGGGGGCCGCCGCGGCGAGCAGTACTTC
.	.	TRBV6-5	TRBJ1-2	CASRRQEGGYGYTF	TGTGCCAGCAGGCGACAGGAAGGGGGCTATGGCTACACCTTC
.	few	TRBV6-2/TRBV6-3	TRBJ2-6	CASSYAGSSGANVLTF	TGTGCCAGCAGTTACGCGGGGTCCTCTGGGGCCAACGTCCTGACTTTC
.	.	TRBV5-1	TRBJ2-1	CASSSGEFDEQFF	TGCGCCAGCAGTTCCGGGGAGTTCGATGAGCAGTTCTTC
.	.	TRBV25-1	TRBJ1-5	CASRSGSNQPQHF	TGTGCCAGCAGGTCTGGGAGCAATCAGCCCCAGCATTTT
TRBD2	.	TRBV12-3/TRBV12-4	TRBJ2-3	CASSVRTSQGDTQYF	TGTGCCAGCAGTGTCCGGACTAGCCAAGGGGATACGCAGTATTTT
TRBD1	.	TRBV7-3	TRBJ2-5	CASSLSPGQGAQYF	TGTGCCAGCAGCCTCTCTCCTGGCCAGGGGGCCCAGTACTTC
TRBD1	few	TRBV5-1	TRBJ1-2	CASSTGTVINYGYTF	TGCGCCAGCTCAACCGGGACAGTGATTAACTATGGCTACACCTTC
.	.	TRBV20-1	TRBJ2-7	CSAWDPFYEQYF	TGCAGTGCGTGGGATCCCTTCTACGAGCAGTACTTC
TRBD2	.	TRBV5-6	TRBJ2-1	CASRPGLASYNEQFF	TGTGCCAGCAGACCGGGACTAGCGTCCTACAATGAGCAGTTCTTC
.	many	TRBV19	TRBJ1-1	CASSPWLGGTEAFF	TGTGCCAGTAGTCCATGGCTGGGGGGGACTGAAGCTTTCTTT
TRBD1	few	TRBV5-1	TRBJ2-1	CASSLGQGATNEQFF	TGCGCCAGCAGCCTGGGACAGGGGGCAACCAATGAGCAGTTCTTC
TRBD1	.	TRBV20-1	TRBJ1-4	CSAEGQGDEKLFF	TGCAGTGCCGAGGGACAGGGTGATGAAAAACTGTTTTTT
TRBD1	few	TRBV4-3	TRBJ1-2	CASRPTGEGTYGYTF	TGCGCCAGCAGACCTACAGGGGAGGGAACCTATGGCTACACCTTC
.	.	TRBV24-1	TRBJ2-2	CATSDWRMASGELFF	TGTGCCACCAGTGATTGGAGGATGGCTTCCGGGGAGCTGTTTTTT
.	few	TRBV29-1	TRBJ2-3	CSVVLPPGPGWRGTDTQYF	TGCAGCGTTGTCTTACCCCCGGGCCCGGGTTGGAGGGGCACAGATACGCAGTATTTT
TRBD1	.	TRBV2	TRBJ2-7	CASRTGTGYEQYF	TGTGCCAGCAGAACCGGGACAGGGTACGAGCAGTACTTC
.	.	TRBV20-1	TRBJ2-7	CSAEGFSYEQYF	TGCAGTGCGGAGGGTTTCTCCTACGAGCAGTACTTC
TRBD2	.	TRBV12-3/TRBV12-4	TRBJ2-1	CASSSLPSGRENNEQFF	TGTGCCAGCAGTTCCCTCCCTAGCGGGAGAGAGAACAATGAGCAGTTCTTC
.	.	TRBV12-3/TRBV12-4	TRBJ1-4	CASSLAGLGEKLFF	TGTGCCAGCAGCCTGGCTGGTTTGGGGGAAAAACTGTTTTTT
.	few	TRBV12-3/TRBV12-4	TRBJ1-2	CASSTTGSFGYTF	TGTGCCAGCAGTACTACAGGGTCCTTTGGCTACACCTTC
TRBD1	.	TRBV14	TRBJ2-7	CASSQTRTGVTSEQYF	TGTGCCAGCAGCCAGACCCGGACAGGGGTTACCTCCGAGCAGTACTTC
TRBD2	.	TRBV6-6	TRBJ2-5	CASSDTSGPQETQYF	TGTGCCAGCAGTGACACTAGCGGTCCCCAAGAGACCCAGTACTTC
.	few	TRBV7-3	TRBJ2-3	CASSFRPHGKGPDTQYF	TGTGCCAGCAGCTTTCGGCCCCACGGGAAAGGGCCAGATACGCAGTATTTT
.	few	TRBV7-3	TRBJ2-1	CASSPSGASSYNEQFF	TGTGCCAGCAGCCCCAGCGGTGCTAGCTCCTACAATGAGCAGTTCTTC
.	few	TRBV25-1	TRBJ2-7	CASLPEDSSYEQYF	TGTGCCAGCCTTCCTGAGGACAGTTCCTACGAGCAGTACTTC
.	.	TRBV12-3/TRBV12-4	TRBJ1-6	CASSLARTSSPLHF	TGTGCCAGCAGTTTAGCGCGGACAAGTTCACCCCTCCACTTT
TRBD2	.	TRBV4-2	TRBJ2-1	CASSHSSSGSSYNEQFF	TGTGCCAGCAGCCATTCCTCTAGCGGGAGTTCCTACAATGAGCAGTTCTTC
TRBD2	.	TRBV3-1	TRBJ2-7	CASSQVAGGPAEQYF	TGTGCCAGCAGCCAAGTAGCGGGAGGCCCTGCGGAGCAGTACTTC
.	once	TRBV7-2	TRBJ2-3	CASGLRVTDTQYF	TGTGCCAGCGGGCTTAGGGTCACAGATACGCAGTATTTT
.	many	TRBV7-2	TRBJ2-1	CASSSLGPWDNEQFF	TGTGCCAGCAGCTCTCTAGGCCCTTGGGACAATGAGCAGTTCTTC
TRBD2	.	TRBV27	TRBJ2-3	CASSSYLAGGIDTQYF	TGTGCCAGCAGTTCATATCTAGCGGGAGGTATAGATACGCAGTATTTT
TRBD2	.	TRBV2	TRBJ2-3	CASSPYLAGGSDTQYF	TGTGCCAGCAGCCCTTATTTAGCGGGGGGGTCAGATACGCAGTATTTT
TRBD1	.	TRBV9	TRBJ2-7	CASSDGDRGDYEQYF	TGTGCCAGCAGCGACGGGGACAGGGGGGATTACGAGCAGTACTTC
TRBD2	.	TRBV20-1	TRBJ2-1	CSARAGTTSYNEQFF	TGCAGTGCTAGGGCCGGGACTACCTCCTACAATGAGCAGTTCTTC
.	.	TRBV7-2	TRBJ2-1	CASSLDHNEQFF	TGTGCCAGCAGCTTAGATCACAATGAGCAGTTCTTC